The clone carrying this TCR beta chain was counted only a few times. Germline V gene data show CDR1 as KGHDR and CDR2 as SFDVKD. This CDR3 spans 13 amino acids. Trimming shortened V by 4 bases and J by 5 bases, and 11 bases separated the two germline ends. The sample comes from a study of identical twins. TCRdb used MiXCR to reprocess the 5' RACE reads, holding one entry per CDR3 protein. The sample comprises 400,000 to 500,000 distinct CDR3 sequences, under 20% of which are singletons, and 12% rests with the top ten. The sample consisted of naive T cells sorted from blood. The rearrangement uses TRBV24-1 and TRBJ2-7, with D unclear. The TCR originated in a man aged 45-65 years in good health. Here the CDR3 DNA reads TGTGCCACCAGTGACCCGATAAAGGACGAGCAGTACTTC. Translation gives CATSDPIKDEQYF.